The source of this T cell receptor beta chain is a study of T cell repertoires in cytomegalovirus infection. The study's findings and limits: The cumulative frequency of public TCR beta families identified carriers of CMV plus the relevant HLA.

V dropped 4 bases and J dropped 7; count of bases not matched to a gene: 9. The CDR3 loop spans 15 amino acids. TCRdb itself ran the reads through MiXCR, one entry per CDR3 protein. This table has approximately 220,000 distinct CDR3 sequences, roughly two fifths appearing once. Concerning this clonotype itself: What it binds is not known.

This material consisted of CD8+ T cells from cultured PBMCs, taken from culture after CMV antigen stimulation. The J gene is TRBJ2-1, the V gene TRBV12-3 or TRBV12-4; 8 nucleotides line up with TRBD1. The TCR originated in a human donor in good health (CMV status not recorded). Some clones in this sample may be carry-over from other donors' samples. For the CDR3, the DNA is TGTGCCAGCAGTTCGGAGGACAGGGATCGGAATGAGCAGTTCTTC. Protein product: CASSSEDRDRNEQFF.